Sequencing of this T cell receptor beta chain was carried out in a study of T cell responses to AZD1222 COVID-19 vaccine. Broader study findings: Mostly white British, mostly female donors; authors suggested clonal diversity may be underestimated.

The length of the CDR3 is 15 residues. V lost 2 bases to trimming and J lost 5 bases, with 15 bases between them. Per germline, CDR1 SEHNR and CDR2 FQNEAQ (reference sequence). Worth noting for this clone: Its matching antigen is unknown.

The assay was immunoSEQ multiplex PCR, and TCRdb's table has in-frame clones only and misses some. The sample lists approximately 99,000 clones; roughly nine tenths were seen once. The chain uses TRBV7-9 and TRBJ1-1; TRBD1 is a possible D gene (6 bases). The TCR comes from an adult in good health. Source: peripheral blood, taken on day 0 of MenACWY control vaccination. The CDR3: CASSLNTGAGTEAFF. DNA for the CDR3: TGTGCCAGCAGCTTAAATACGGGGGCCGGAACTGAAGCTTTCTTT.